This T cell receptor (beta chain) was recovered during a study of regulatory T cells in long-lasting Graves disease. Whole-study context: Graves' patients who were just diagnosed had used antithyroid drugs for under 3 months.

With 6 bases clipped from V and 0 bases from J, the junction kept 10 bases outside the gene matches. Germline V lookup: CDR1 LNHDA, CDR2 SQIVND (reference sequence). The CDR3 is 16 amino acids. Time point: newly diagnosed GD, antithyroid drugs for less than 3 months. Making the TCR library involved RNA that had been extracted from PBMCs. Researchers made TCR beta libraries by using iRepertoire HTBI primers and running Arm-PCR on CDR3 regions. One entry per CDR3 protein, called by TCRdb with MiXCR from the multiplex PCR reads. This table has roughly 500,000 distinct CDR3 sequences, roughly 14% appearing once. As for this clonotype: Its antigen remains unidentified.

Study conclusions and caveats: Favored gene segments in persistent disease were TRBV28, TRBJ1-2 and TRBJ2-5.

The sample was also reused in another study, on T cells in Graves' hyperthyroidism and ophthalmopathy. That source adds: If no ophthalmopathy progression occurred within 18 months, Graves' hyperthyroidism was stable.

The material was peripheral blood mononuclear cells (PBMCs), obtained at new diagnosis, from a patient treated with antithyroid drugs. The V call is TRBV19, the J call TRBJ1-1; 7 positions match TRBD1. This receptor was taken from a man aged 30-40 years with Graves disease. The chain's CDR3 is CASSRGDSRLNTEAFF. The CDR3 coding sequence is TGTGCCAGTAGCAGAGGGGACAGCCGCCTGAACACTGAAGCTTTCTTT.